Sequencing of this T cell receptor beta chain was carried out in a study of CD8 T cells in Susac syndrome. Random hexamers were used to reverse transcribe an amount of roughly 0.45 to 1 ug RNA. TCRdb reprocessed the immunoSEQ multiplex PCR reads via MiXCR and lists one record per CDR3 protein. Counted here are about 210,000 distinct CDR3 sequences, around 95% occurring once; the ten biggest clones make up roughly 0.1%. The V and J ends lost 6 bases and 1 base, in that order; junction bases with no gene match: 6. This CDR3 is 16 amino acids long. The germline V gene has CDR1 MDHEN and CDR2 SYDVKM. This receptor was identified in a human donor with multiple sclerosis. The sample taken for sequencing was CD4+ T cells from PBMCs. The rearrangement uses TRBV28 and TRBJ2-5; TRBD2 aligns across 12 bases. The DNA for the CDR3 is TGTGCCAGCAGAGAAAGACTAGCGGGAGCCCAAGAGACCCAGTACTTC. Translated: CASRERLAGAQETQYF.